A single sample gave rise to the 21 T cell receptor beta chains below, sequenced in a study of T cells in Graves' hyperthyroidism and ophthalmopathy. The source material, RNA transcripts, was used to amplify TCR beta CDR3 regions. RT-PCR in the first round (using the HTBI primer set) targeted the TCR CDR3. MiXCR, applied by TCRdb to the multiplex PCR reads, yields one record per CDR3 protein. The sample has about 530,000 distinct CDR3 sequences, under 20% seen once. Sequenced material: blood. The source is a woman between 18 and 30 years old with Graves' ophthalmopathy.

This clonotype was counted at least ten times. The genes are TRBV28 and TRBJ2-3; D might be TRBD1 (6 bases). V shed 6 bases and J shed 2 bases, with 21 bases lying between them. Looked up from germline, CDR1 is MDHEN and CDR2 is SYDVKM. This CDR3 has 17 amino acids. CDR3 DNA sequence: TGTGCCAGCAGCCCCACGAACAGGGTCTCCCTCACAGATACGCAGTATTTT. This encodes CASSPTNRVSLTDTQYF.

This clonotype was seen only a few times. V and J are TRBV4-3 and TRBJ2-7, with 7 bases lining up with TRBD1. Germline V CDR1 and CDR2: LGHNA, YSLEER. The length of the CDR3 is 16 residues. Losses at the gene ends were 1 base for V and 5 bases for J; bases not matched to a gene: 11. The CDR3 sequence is CASSQGFQTGFNEQYF. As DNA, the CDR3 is TGCGCCAGCAGCCAAGGATTTCAGACAGGGTTCAACGAGCAGTACTTC.

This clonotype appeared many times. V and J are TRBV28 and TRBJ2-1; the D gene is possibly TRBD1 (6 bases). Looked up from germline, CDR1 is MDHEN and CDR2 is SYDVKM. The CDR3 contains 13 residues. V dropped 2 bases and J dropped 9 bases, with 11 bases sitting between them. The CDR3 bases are TGTGCCAGCAGTTTACCTGGACAGCTTGAGCAGTTCTTC. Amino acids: CASSLPGQLEQFF. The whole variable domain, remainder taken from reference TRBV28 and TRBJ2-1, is DVKVTQSSRYLVKRTGEKVFLECVQDMDHENMFWYRQDPGLGLRLIYFSYDVKMKEKGDIPEGYSVSREKKERFSLILESASTNQTSMYLCASSLPGQLEQFFGPGTRLTVL.

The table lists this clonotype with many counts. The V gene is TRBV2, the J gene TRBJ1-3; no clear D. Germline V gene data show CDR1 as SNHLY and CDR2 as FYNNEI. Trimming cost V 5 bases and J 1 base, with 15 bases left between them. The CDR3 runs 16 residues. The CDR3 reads CASSPLWIASGNTIYF. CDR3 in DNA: TGTGCCAGCAGTCCCCTGTGGATAGCATCTGGAAACACCATATATTTT.

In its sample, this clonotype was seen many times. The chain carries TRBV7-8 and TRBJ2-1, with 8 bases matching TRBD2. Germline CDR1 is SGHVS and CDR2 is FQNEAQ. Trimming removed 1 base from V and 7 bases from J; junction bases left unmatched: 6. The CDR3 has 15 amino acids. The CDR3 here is CASSLVLAGYNEQFF. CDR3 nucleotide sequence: TGTGCCAGCAGCTTAGTGCTAGCGGGCTATAATGAGCAGTTCTTC.

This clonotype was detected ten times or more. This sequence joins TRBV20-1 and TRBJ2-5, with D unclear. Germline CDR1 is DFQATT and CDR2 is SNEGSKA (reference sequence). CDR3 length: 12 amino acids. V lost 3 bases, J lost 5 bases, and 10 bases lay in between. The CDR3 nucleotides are TGCAGTGCTAGGGGGTCGAAGGAGACCCAGTACTTC. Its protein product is CSARGSKETQYF.

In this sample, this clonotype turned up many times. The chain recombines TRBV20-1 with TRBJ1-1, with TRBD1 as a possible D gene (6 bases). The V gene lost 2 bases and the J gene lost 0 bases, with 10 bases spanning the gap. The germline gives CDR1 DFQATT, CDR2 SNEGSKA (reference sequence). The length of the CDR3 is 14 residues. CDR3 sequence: CSARIQGMNTEAFF. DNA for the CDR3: TGCAGTGCTAGAATACAGGGTATGAACACTGAAGCTTTCTTT.

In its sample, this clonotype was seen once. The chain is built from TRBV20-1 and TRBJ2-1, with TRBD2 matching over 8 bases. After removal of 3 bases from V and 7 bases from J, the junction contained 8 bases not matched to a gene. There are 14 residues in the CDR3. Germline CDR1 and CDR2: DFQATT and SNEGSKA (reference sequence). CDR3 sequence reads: CSASSSGGRNEQFF. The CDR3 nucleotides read TGCAGTGCTAGTTCCAGCGGGGGTCGAAATGAGCAGTTCTTC.

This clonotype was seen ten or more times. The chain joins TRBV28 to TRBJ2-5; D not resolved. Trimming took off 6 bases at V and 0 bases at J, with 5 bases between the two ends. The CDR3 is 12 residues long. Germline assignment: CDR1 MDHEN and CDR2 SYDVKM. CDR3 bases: TGTGCCAGCAGCTCGGACCAAGAGACCCAGTACTTC. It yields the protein CASSSDQETQYF.

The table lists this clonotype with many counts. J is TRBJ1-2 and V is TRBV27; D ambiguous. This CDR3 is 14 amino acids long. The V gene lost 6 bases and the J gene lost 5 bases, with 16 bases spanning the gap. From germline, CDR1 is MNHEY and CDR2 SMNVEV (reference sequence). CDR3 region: CASSLNRGNYGYTF. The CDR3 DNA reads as TGTGCCAGCAGCCTGAACCGGGGAAATTATGGCTACACCTTC.

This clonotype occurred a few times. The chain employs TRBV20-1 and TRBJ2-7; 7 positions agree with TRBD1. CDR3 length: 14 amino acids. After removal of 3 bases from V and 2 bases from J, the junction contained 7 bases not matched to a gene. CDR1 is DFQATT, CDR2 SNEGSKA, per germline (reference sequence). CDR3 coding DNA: TGCAGTGCTAGGATGACGACAGGGACCTACGAGCAGTACTTC. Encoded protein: CSARMTTGTYEQYF.

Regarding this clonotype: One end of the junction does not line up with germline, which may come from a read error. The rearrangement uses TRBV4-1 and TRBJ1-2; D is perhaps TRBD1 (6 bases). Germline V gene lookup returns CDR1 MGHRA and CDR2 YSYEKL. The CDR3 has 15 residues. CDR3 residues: CANSHMDSLNYGYTF. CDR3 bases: TGCGCCAACAGCCACATGGACAGTCTAAACTATGGCTACACCTTC.

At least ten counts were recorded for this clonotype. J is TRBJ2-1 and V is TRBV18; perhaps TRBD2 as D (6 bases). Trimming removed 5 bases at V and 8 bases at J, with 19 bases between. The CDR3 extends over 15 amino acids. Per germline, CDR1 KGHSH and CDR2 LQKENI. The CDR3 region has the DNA TGTGCCAGCTCAAATACCGCGGGGCCGGGAGATGAGCAGTTCTTC. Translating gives CASSNTAGPGDEQFF.

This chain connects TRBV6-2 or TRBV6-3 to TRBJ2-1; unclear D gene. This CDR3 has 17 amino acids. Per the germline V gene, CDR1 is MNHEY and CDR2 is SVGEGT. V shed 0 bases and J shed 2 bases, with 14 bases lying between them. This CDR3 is CASSYSRTSLAYNEQFF. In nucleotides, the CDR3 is TGTGCCAGCAGTTACTCGAGAACATCTTTGGCCTACAATGAGCAGTTCTTC.

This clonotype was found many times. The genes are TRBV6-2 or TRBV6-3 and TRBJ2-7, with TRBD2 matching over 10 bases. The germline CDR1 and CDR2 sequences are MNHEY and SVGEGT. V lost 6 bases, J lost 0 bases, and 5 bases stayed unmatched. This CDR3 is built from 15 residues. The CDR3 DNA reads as TGTGCCAGCAGCCTTCTAGCGGGGGACTCCTACGAGCAGTACTTC. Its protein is CASSLLAGDSYEQYF.

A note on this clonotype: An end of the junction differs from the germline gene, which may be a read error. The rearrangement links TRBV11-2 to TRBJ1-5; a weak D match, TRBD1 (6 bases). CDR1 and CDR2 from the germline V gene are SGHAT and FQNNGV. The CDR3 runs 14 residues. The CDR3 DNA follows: TGCGCCAGCAGCTCCGGGACAAGATATCAGCCCCAGCATTTT. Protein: CASSSGTRYQPQHF.

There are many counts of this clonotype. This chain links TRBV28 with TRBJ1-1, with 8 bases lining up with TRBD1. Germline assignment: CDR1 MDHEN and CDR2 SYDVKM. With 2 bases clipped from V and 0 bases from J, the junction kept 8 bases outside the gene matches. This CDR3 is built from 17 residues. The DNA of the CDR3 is TGTGCCAGCAGTTTAGGATTGGACAGGGAAATGAACACTGAAGCTTTCTTT. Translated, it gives CASSLGLDREMNTEAFF.

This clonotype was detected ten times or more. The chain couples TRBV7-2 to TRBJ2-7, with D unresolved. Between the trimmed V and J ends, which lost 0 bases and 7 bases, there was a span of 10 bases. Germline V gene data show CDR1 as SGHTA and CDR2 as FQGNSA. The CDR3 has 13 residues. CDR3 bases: TGTGCCAGCAGCTTAGCAGGTAGTAGAGAGCAGTACTTC. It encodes CASSLAGSREQYF.

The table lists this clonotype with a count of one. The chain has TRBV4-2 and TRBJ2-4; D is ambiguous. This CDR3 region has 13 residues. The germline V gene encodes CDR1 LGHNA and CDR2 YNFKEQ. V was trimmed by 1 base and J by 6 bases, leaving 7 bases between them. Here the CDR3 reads CASSQGGANIQYF. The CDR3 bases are TGTGCCAGCAGCCAAGGAGGTGCAAACATTCAGTACTTC.

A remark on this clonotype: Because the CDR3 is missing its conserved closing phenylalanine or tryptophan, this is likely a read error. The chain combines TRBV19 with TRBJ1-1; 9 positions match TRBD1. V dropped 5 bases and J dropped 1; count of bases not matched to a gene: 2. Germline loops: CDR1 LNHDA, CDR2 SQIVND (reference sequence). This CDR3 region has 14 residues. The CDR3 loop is CASSAGQGNTEAFS. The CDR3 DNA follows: TGTGCCAGTAGTGCGGGACAGGGGAACACTGAAGCTTTCTCT.

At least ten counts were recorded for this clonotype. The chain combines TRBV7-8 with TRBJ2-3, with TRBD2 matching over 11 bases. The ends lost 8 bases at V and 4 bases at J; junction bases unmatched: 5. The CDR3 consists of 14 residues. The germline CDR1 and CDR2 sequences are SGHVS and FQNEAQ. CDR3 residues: CASGLAGGSDTQYF. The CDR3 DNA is TGTGCCAGCGGTCTAGCGGGGGGTTCAGATACGCAGTATTTT.